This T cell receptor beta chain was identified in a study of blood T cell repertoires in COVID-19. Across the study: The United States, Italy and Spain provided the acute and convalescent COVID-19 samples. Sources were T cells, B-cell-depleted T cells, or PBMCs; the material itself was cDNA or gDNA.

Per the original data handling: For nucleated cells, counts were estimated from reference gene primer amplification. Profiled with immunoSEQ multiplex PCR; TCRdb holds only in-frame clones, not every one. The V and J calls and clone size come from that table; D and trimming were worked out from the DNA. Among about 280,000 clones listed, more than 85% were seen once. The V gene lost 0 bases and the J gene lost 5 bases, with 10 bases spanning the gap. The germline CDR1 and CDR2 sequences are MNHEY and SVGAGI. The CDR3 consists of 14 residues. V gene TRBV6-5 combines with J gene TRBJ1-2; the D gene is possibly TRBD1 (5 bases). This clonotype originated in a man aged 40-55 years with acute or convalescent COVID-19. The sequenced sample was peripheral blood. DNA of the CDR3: TGTGCCAGCAGTTACTCAGGCAGGGTGTATGGCTACACCTTC. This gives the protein CASSYSGRVYGYTF.